This entry lists 13 T cell receptor beta chains sequenced from one sample in a study of shared clonotypes between healthy human individuals. Libraries were prepared by immunoSEQ multiplex PCR; TCRdb keeps only in-frame clonotypes and omits some of them. The table has about 610,000 clones, roughly 97% seen once; the top ten hold roughly 0.05%. The sample comprised naive CD4+ T cells sorted from blood. As for subset: CD45RA+ positively selected. Source of these receptors: a woman younger than 45 in good health.

CDR3 in amino acids: CASSLSGVYEQYF. The CDR3 DNA reads as TGTGCCAGCAGCTTATCCGGGGTCTACGAGCAGTACTTC. This rearrangement joins TRBV7-9 to TRBJ2-7, with a weak D call TRBD2 (5 bases). The germline gives CDR1 SEHNR, CDR2 FQNEAQ (reference sequence). Trimming removed 2 bases from V and 3 bases from J, with 8 bases in between. The CDR3 is 13 residues long.

The chain combines TRBV11-2 with TRBJ2-3; 11 bases match TRBD1. Germline CDR1 and CDR2: SGHAT and FQNNGV. CDR3 length: 14 amino acids. V shed 6 bases and J 6 bases; nucleotides not matched to a gene: 5. CDR3: CASRPGQGVDTQYF. Here the CDR3 DNA reads TGTGCCAGCAGGCCGGGACAGGGGGTGGATACGCAGTATTTT.

The count of this clone is one. This chain connects TRBV28 to TRBJ2-1; tentatively, D is TRBD1 (6 bases). Germline lookup yields CDR1 MDHEN and CDR2 SYDVKM. This CDR3 region has 13 residues. Trimming removed 2 bases at V and 9 bases at J, with 11 bases between. CDR3 coding DNA: TGTGCCAGCAGTTTAGATTCCAGGGGTGAGCAGTTCTTC. Translation gives CASSLDSRGEQFF. Based on the CDR3 plus reference TRBV28 and TRBJ2-1, the full variable domain is DVKVTQSSRYLVKRTGEKVFLECVQDMDHENMFWYRQDPGLGLRLIYFSYDVKMKEKGDIPEGYSVSREKKERFSLILESASTNQTSMYLCASSLDSRGEQFFGPGTRLTVL.

This chain links TRBV19 with TRBJ1-2; unclear D gene. This CDR3 is built from 13 residues. Germline loops: CDR1 LNHDA, CDR2 SQIVND (reference sequence). V gave up 6 bases and J gave up 0 bases, with 8 bases separating them. This chain's CDR3 is CASRQTANYGYTF. As DNA, the CDR3 is TGTGCCAGTAGGCAGACGGCTAACTATGGCTACACCTTC.

The rearrangement uses TRBV9 and TRBJ1-6; a weak D match, TRBD1 (6 bases). V was shortened by 6 bases and J by 7 bases, with 17 bases between the two germline ends. This CDR3 contains 15 residues. The germline V gene has CDR1 SGDLS and CDR2 YYNGEE. The CDR3 loop is CASNPLRDTNSPLHF. CDR3 coding DNA: TGTGCCAGCAACCCCCTCCGGGACACCAATTCACCCCTCCACTTT.

The CDR3 bases are TGCGCCAGCAGTATGGGACATGTGGTCAGCACAGATACGCAGTATTTT. Its translation: CASSMGHVVSTDTQYF. V usage is TRBV5-1 and J usage is TRBJ2-3; D is possibly TRBD1 (6 bases). Germline CDR1 SGHRS, CDR2 YFSETQ. CDR3 length: 16 residues. The V end was cut by 5 bases, the J end by 0 bases, with 16 bases between.

The chain links TRBV6-4 to TRBJ2-1; D unclear. The CDR3 loop spans 16 amino acids. CDR1 MRHNA and CDR2 SNTAGT come from the germline V gene. With 0 bases removed from V and 0 bases from J, the gap between germline ends came to 9 bases. This CDR3 reads CASSDSTRSSYNEQFF. The CDR3 nucleotides are TGTGCCAGCAGTGACTCGACGCGGAGCTCCTACAATGAGCAGTTCTTC.

The chain couples TRBV7-9 to TRBJ2-3, with TRBD2 matching 8 bases. CDR1 is SEHNR, CDR2 FQNEAQ, per germline (reference sequence). This CDR3 spans 18 amino acids. Germline trimming cut 5 bases from V and 1 base from J; bases unmatched to any gene: 14. DNA of the CDR3: TGTGCCAGCAGCCCCCCCCTTAGATGGCGGGGGGGCACAGATACGCAGTATTTT. Protein product: CASSPPLRWRGGTDTQYF.

A single count supports this clone. The V call is TRBV28, the J call TRBJ1-2; 8 nucleotides align to TRBD1. The CDR3 loop spans 13 amino acids. Germline CDR1 is MDHEN and CDR2 is SYDVKM. V dropped 6 bases and J dropped 9; count of bases not matched to a gene: 9. The CDR3 region has the DNA TGTGCCAGCAGATCCGGGACAGGACATAGCTACACCTTC. Its protein product is CASRSGTGHSYTF.

The chain uses TRBV18 and TRBJ1-4; D gene uncertain. The CDR3 loop spans 15 amino acids. V dropped 4 bases and J dropped 5 bases, with 14 bases sitting between them. From germline, CDR1 is KGHSH and CDR2 LQKENI. The CDR3 bases are TGTGCCAGCTCACTAACGCGGGGTTTAAATGAAAAACTGTTTTTT. Translating gives CASSLTRGLNEKLFF.

The chain recombines TRBV6-1 with TRBJ2-3; D is undetermined. Germline CDR1 MNHNS, CDR2 SASEGT. The V end lost 9 bases, the J end lost 2 bases, and 9 bases lay between the germline ends. This CDR3 has 12 amino acids. Here the CDR3 DNA reads TGTGCCAGTCGGGCCTACACAGATACGCAGTATTTT. Its translation is CASRAYTDTQYF.

CDR3 DNA: TGTGCCAGTCGGACAGACAGGGATAGGCAGTTCTTC. Translation gives CASRTDRDRQFF. The chain joins TRBV25-1 to TRBJ2-1; 7 nucleotides line up with TRBD1. The CDR3 consists of 12 residues. The germline CDR1 and CDR2 sequences are MGHDK and SYGVNS. J gave up 12 bases and V 9 bases, and 11 bases lay outside the gene matches.

The genes are TRBV5-4 and TRBJ2-7; the D call may be TRBD1 or TRBD2 (5 bases each). Germline V gene data show CDR1 as SGHNT and CDR2 as YYREEE (reference sequence). Trimming removed 4 bases from V and 3 bases from J, with 17 bases in between. The CDR3 is 15 amino acids. The chain's CDR3 is CASSLRDGARYEQYF. For the CDR3, the DNA is TGTGCCAGCAGCCTCCGGGACGGAGCACGCTACGAGCAGTACTTC.